The rows below give T cell receptor beta chains drawn from one sample of a study of T cell responses to AZD1222 COVID-19 vaccine. Only in-frame clones appear in the TCRdb table, and some are missing; sequencing was by immunoSEQ multiplex PCR. The sample carries 95,000 to 150,000 clones, around 88% recorded once. The input for sequencing was peripheral blood, taken on day 0 of AZD1222 vaccination. These receptors were obtained from an adult in good health. The CDR3 runs from the conserved cysteine through the conserved F or W. The D gene is left open where the match is weak. Only part of the rows carry a size: once, few, many, or a class if the clone is expanded.

D: .
J: TRBJ2-3
V: TRBV19
size: .
DNA: TGTGCCAGTAGATCAGGGGGGGGCACAGATACGCAGTATTTT
CDR3: CASRSGGGTDTQYF

D: .
J: TRBJ1-6
V: TRBV6-1
size: .
DNA: TGTGCCAGCAGTGACACAGGGAGGGGTAATTCACCCCTCCACTTT
CDR3: CASSDTGRGNSPLHF

D: TRBD1
J: TRBJ2-7
V: TRBV29-1
size: .
DNA: TGCAGCGTCGTAGGACAGGGGGAGCAGTACTTC
CDR3: CSVVGQGEQYF

D: TRBD1
J: TRBJ1-5
V: TRBV5-6
size: once
DNA: TGTGCCAGCAGCTTTGGACAGGGAGGGTTTAGCAATCAGCCCCAGCATTTT
CDR3: CASSFGQGGFSNQPQHF

D: TRBD1
J: TRBJ2-5
V: TRBV10-3
size: .
DNA: TGTGCCATCAGCCAAGCAGGGGGCCTCCAAGAGACCCAGTACTTC
CDR3: CAISQAGGLQETQYF

D: .
J: TRBJ1-4
V: TRBV28
size: .
DNA: TGTGCCAGCAGTTTACGGACAGTAACTAATGAAAAACTGTTTTTT
CDR3: CASSLRTVTNEKLFF

D: .
J: TRBJ1-2
V: TRBV12-3/TRBV12-4
size: .
DNA: TGTGCCAGCAGTTTAGGCCTGCCTATTGGCTACACCTTC
CDR3: CASSLGLPIGYTF

D: TRBD1
J: TRBJ2-7
V: TRBV2
size: .
DNA: TGTGCCAGCACCGGACAGGGGCCCTACGAGCAGTACTTC
CDR3: CASTGQGPYEQYF

D: TRBD1
J: TRBJ1-4
V: TRBV11-2
size: .
DNA: TGTGCCAGCAGCTTAGACTGGACAGGGAATGAAAAACTGTTTTTT
CDR3: CASSLDWTGNEKLFF

D: .
J: TRBJ2-1
V: TRBV6-1
size: .
DNA: TGTGCCAGCAGTGAAGCAAGTGCAGGTAACAATGAGCAGTTCTTC
CDR3: CASSEASAGNNEQFF

D: TRBD2
J: TRBJ2-1
V: TRBV7-9
size: .
DNA: TGTGCCAGCAGCTTAGAGGGACTAGCGGGGGGCTACAATGAGCAGTTCTTC
CDR3: CASSLEGLAGGYNEQFF

D: .
J: TRBJ2-1
V: TRBV20-1
size: .
DNA: TGCAGTGCTAGGTGGAATGAGCAGTTCTTC
CDR3: CSARWNEQFF

D: .
J: TRBJ1-1
V: TRBV27
size: .
DNA: TGTGCCAGCCAGGCACAGGGTAAGGCTGAAGCTTTCTTT
CDR3: CASQAQGKAEAFF

D: TRBD1
J: TRBJ2-1
V: TRBV4-2
size: .
DNA: TGTGCCAGCAGTGGCGACAGGGGGTACAATGAGCAGTTCTTC
CDR3: CASSGDRGYNEQFF

D: .
J: TRBJ2-3
V: TRBV18
size: .
DNA: TGTGCCAGCTCACCAAAGGCGGCGCGCACAGATACGCAGTATTTT
CDR3: CASSPKAARTDTQYF

D: .
J: TRBJ2-2
V: TRBV18
size: .
DNA: TGTGCCAGCTCACCAAAGTCCCAGGCAACCGGGGAGCTGTTTTTT
CDR3: CASSPKSQATGELFF

D: .
J: TRBJ1-2
V: TRBV19
size: .
DNA: TGTGCCAGTACCGGGGTTAACTATGGCTACACCTTC
CDR3: CASTGVNYGYTF

D: .
J: TRBJ2-1
V: TRBV12-3/TRBV12-4
size: .
DNA: TGTGCCAGCAGTTGGTGGGGGAATGAGCAGTTCTTC
CDR3: CASSWWGNEQFF

D: TRBD1
J: TRBJ2-7
V: TRBV12-3/TRBV12-4
size: .
DNA: TGTGCCAGCAGCTCAGGACAGGTCTACGAGCAGTACTTC
CDR3: CASSSGQVYEQYF

D: .
J: TRBJ2-3
V: TRBV5-1
size: .
DNA: TGCGCCAGCAGCCCGGGGGATCCCACAGATACGCAGTATTTT
CDR3: CASSPGDPTDTQYF

D: TRBD2
J: TRBJ2-1
V: TRBV10-3
size: .
DNA: TGTGCCATCAGTCCCGGGACTAGCGAGACCTACAATGAGCAGTTCTTC
CDR3: CAISPGTSETYNEQFF

D: TRBD1
J: TRBJ1-2
V: TRBV27
size: .
DNA: TGTGCCAGCAGTCCAGGGGGACCTCTCTATGGCTACACCTTC
CDR3: CASSPGGPLYGYTF

D: .
J: TRBJ1-1
V: TRBV5-4
size: .
DNA: TGTGCCAGCAGCTTCATGGGGCCAGGGACTGAAGCTTTCTTT
CDR3: CASSFMGPGTEAFF

D: .
J: TRBJ2-3
V: TRBV5-1
size: .
DNA: TGCGCCAGCAGCTTGAGTGCGGATACGCAGTATTTT
CDR3: CASSLSADTQYF

D: TRBD2
J: TRBJ2-3
V: TRBV28
size: .
DNA: TGTGCCAGCAAGAGCGGGGGGGCAACAGATACGCAGTATTTT
CDR3: CASKSGGATDTQYF

D: .
J: TRBJ1-3
V: TRBV6-5
size: .
DNA: TGTGCCAGCAGTTACTCTGCCAACTCTGGAAACACCATATATTTT
CDR3: CASSYSANSGNTIYF

D: .
J: TRBJ1-4
V: TRBV5-5
size: .
DNA: TGTGCCAGCAGCCGTGGGGCCCTCTCCGCTAATGAAAAACTGTTTTTT
CDR3: CASSRGALSANEKLFF

D: TRBD2
J: TRBJ2-1
V: TRBV6-4
size: few
DNA: TGTGCCAGCAGTGACTCGTCTAGCGGGGGGGCCGGGCAGTTCTTC
CDR3: CASSDSSSGGAGQFF

D: TRBD1
J: TRBJ1-4
V: TRBV28
size: few
DNA: TGTGCCAGCAGTTTTTCGGGACAGGGGGCGAATTTGTTTTTT
CDR3: CASSFSGQGANLFF

D: .
J: TRBJ2-1
V: TRBV24-1
size: .
DNA: TGTGCCACCAGAAGTAGTCAGGGGAATGAGCAGTTCTTC
CDR3: CATRSSQGNEQFF

D: .
J: TRBJ1-2
V: TRBV10-3
size: .
DNA: TGTGCCATCAGTGAGTCGGGGATACAGTCGGGGAGTGGCTACACCTTC
CDR3: CAISESGIQSGSGYTF

D: .
J: TRBJ2-5
V: TRBV7-8
size: .
DNA: TGTGCCAGCAGCGGCATCGGGGGCCAAGAGACCCAGTACTTC
CDR3: CASSGIGGQETQYF

D: .
J: TRBJ1-1
V: TRBV4-1
size: .
DNA: TGCGCCAGCAGCCAAGTACTATCAGAGAACACTGAAGCTTTCTTT
CDR3: CASSQVLSENTEAFF

D: .
J: TRBJ1-4
V: TRBV18
size: .
DNA: TGTGCCAGCTCACCCTACCGGGCGGACGAAAAACTGTTTTTT
CDR3: CASSPYRADEKLFF

D: TRBD1
J: TRBJ1-6
V: TRBV3-1/TRBV3-2
size: .
DNA: TGTGCCAGCAGCCAAGGGGGACAGCAATTCGGTTCACCCCTCCACTTT
CDR3: CASSQGGQQFGSPLHF

D: .
J: TRBJ1-1
V: TRBV5-4
size: .
DNA: TGTGCCAGCAGCTTGCTCGCTGTCCAATCCACTGAAGCTTTCTTT
CDR3: CASSLLAVQSTEAFF

D: TRBD1
J: TRBJ1-2
V: TRBV4-1
size: .
DNA: TGCGCCAGCAGCCTGGGACAGGGGTACGGTGGCTACACCTTC
CDR3: CASSLGQGYGGYTF

D: .
J: TRBJ1-3
V: TRBV6-6
size: .
DNA: TGTGCCACCGCAGTCGCCGCCTCTGGAAACACCATATATTTT
CDR3: CATAVAASGNTIYF

D: .
J: TRBJ2-7
V: TRBV19
size: .
DNA: TGTGCCAGTAGTTCCGGACCGTTTCCCTACGAGCAGTACTTC
CDR3: CASSSGPFPYEQYF

D: .
J: TRBJ2-3
V: TRBV4-2
size: .
DNA: TGTGCCAGCAGCCAAGGGCTAGCGGATACGCAGTATTTT
CDR3: CASSQGLADTQYF

D: .
J: TRBJ2-3
V: TRBV9
size: few
DNA: TGTGCCAGCAGCGAGCCGGGGGGCGAAAGCACAGATACGCAGTATTTT
CDR3: CASSEPGGESTDTQYF

D: TRBD1
J: TRBJ2-4
V: TRBV11-1
size: .
DNA: TGTGCCAGCAGCAAGGCCGGGACAGGGGTAAACATTCAGTACTTC
CDR3: CASSKAGTGVNIQYF